The 28 T cell receptor beta chains presented below share a single source sample, sequenced in a study of blood T cell repertoires in COVID-19. TCRdb's copy holds only in-frame clones and misses some; the assay was immunoSEQ multiplex PCR. Among some 95,000 clones listed, more than 70% were seen once. The material sequenced was peripheral blood. The receptors originated from a man between 65 and 85 years old with acute or convalescent COVID-19.

J is TRBJ2-4 and V is TRBV19, with 8 positions matching TRBD2. The CDR3 is 16 amino acids. Per the germline V gene, CDR1 is LNHDA and CDR2 is SQIVND (reference sequence). With V trimmed by 6 bases and J by 0 bases, 7 bases remained unmatched. CDR3 DNA: TGTGCCAGTAGCCCGACCGGGGGGGGAGCCAAAAACATTCAGTACTTC. It yields the protein CASSPTGGGAKNIQYF.

The chain joins TRBV28 to TRBJ1-1; 11 nucleotides line up with TRBD1. The CDR3 has 15 amino acids. The trim removed 6 bases at V and 6 bases at J, leaving 9 bases unmatched. Germline CDR1 is MDHEN and CDR2 is SYDVKM. The CDR3 DNA is TGTGCCAGCAGCCCATGGGACAGGGGGATCTCTGAAGCTTTCTTT. Translation: CASSPWDRGISEAFF.

This clone was seen just once. V gene TRBV5-1 combines with J gene TRBJ2-2, with 7 bases lining up with TRBD1. This CDR3 is built from 15 residues. J lost 3 bases, V lost 4 bases, and 6 bases had no gene match. Germline CDR1 reads SGHRS; CDR2 reads YFSETQ. This CDR3 is CASSKFDRDTGELFF. The CDR3 DNA sequence: TGCGCCAGCAGCAAGTTTGACAGGGACACCGGGGAGCTGTTTTTT. Drawing the rest from reference TRBV5-1 and TRBJ2-2, the complete variable domain is KAGVTQTPRYLIKTRGQQVTLSCSPISGHRSVSWYQQTPGQGLQFLFEYFSETQRNKGNFPGRFSGRQFSNSRSEMNVSTLELGDSALYLCASSKFDRDTGELFFGEGSRLTVL.

The genes are TRBV13 and TRBJ2-3, with 13 positions matching TRBD2. The germline CDR1 and CDR2 sequences are PRHDT and FYEKMQ (reference sequence). The length of the CDR3 is 17 residues. The V and J ends lost 5 bases and 0 bases, in that order; junction bases with no gene match: 5. CDR3 sequence: CASSPRTSGSSTDTQYF. In DNA form, the CDR3 reads TGTGCCAGCAGCCCCCGGACTAGCGGGAGTAGCACAGATACGCAGTATTTT.

The chain is built from TRBV2 and TRBJ1-1; D is undetermined. Germline V lookup: CDR1 SNHLY, CDR2 FYNNEI. The CDR3 covers 14 residues. The V gene lost 4 bases and the J gene lost 4 bases, with 13 bases spanning the gap. CDR3 sequence (DNA): TGTGCCAGCAGTGCCATGCAAAGTAGCACTGAAGCTTTCTTT. It codes for CASSAMQSSTEAFF.

The gene calls are TRBV28 and TRBJ2-7, with 7 positions matching TRBD2. This CDR3 contains 16 residues. Germline CDR1 is MDHEN and CDR2 is SYDVKM. The trim removed 4 bases at V and 2 bases at J, leaving 11 bases unmatched. The CDR3 DNA sequence: TGTGCCAGCAGTTCCCGGGCTAGCGGTTCCCCCTACGAGCAGTACTTC. Amino acid sequence: CASSSRASGSPYEQYF.

The chain combines TRBV7-2 with TRBJ2-2, with a possible D match to TRBD2 (5 bases). Per the germline V gene, CDR1 is SGHTA and CDR2 is FQGNSA. The CDR3 is made up of 13 amino acids. V was clipped by 3 bases and J by 6 bases, with 8 bases between them. The CDR3 region is CASSLQEAGELFF. Here the CDR3 DNA reads TGTGCCAGCAGCTTGCAGGAGGCCGGGGAGCTGTTTTTT.

This rearrangement joins TRBV28 to TRBJ2-7, with a weak D call TRBD1 (5 bases). Trimming left V 5 bases short and J 2 bases short, with 16 bases between. Germline values: CDR1 MDHEN, CDR2 SYDVKM. CDR3 length equals 15 residues. DNA of the CDR3: TGTGCCAGCAGTATTATAGGGGATCCCGCCTACGAGCAGTACTTC. Residues: CASSIIGDPAYEQYF.

This chain links TRBV19 with TRBJ2-3, with 8 bases identical to TRBD1. J was trimmed by 2 bases and V by 1 base; bases with no gene match: 5. Germline CDR1 LNHDA, CDR2 SQIVND (reference sequence). This CDR3 has 16 amino acids. CDR3 sequence (DNA): TGTGCCAGTAGTATAGGAGGACAGGGACTCACAGATACGCAGTATTTT. Its protein product is CASSIGGQGLTDTQYF.

This clone was seen a handful of times. CDR3 in DNA: TGTGCCAGTAGTATAGAAACAGCACGCTATGGCTACACCTTC. Residues: CASSIETARYGYTF. J is TRBJ1-2 and V is TRBV19; no definite D call. CDR3 size: 14 residues. CDR1 is LNHDA, CDR2 SQIVND, per germline (reference sequence). Trimming removed 0 bases at V and 4 bases at J, with 9 bases between. The whole variable domain, filled in from reference TRBV19 and TRBJ1-2, reads DGGITQSPKYLFRKEGQNVTLSCEQNLNHDAMYWYRQDPGQGLRLIYYSQIVNDFQKGDIAEGYSVSREKKESFPLTVTSAQKNPTAFYLCASSIETARYGYTFGSGTRLTVV.

The genes are TRBV19 and TRBJ2-7, with unresolved D. This CDR3 has 16 residues. Germline values: CDR1 LNHDA, CDR2 SQIVND (reference sequence). Between the trimmed V and J ends, which lost 5 bases and 0 bases, there was a span of 17 bases. The CDR3 region is CASSSPRSLTSYEQYF. CDR3 sequence (DNA): TGTGCCAGTAGTTCCCCCCGGTCGTTAACCTCCTACGAGCAGTACTTC.

V is TRBV3-1 (or the pseudogene TRBV3-2) and J is TRBJ2-1; D is uncertain. The CDR3 has 16 amino acids. CDR1 LGHDT and CDR2 YNNKEL come from the germline V gene (reference sequence). V lost 6 bases, J lost 7 bases, and 22 bases lay in between. CDR3 in amino acids: CASSREFIPTGNEQFF. As DNA, the CDR3 is TGTGCCAGCAGTCGCGAGTTTATTCCGACTGGGAATGAGCAGTTCTTC.

The V and J genes are TRBV7-2 and TRBJ2-5; D possibly corresponds to TRBD2 (5 bases). V was pared by 4 bases and J by 5 bases, with 11 bases between. CDR3 size: 13 residues. The germline V gene has CDR1 SGHTA and CDR2 FQGNSA. Written as DNA, the CDR3 is TGTGCCAGCAGCTCCACTAGTCTGGAGACCCAGTACTTC. Translating gives CASSSTSLETQYF.

In its sample, this clone was seen once. The chain recombines TRBV12-3 or TRBV12-4 with TRBJ1-2, with 7 bases lining up with TRBD1. V was pared by 5 bases and J by 3 bases, with 3 bases of the junction left unmatched. The CDR3 contains 13 residues. The chain's CDR3 is CASSRGTDYGYTF. The CDR3 DNA sequence: TGTGCCAGCAGTCGCGGGACAGACTATGGCTACACCTTC.

The gene calls are TRBV5-1 and TRBJ2-5, with TRBD2 identical over 7 bases. Per the germline V gene, CDR1 is SGHRS and CDR2 is YFSETQ. This CDR3 comprises 15 residues. Trimming at V came to 2 bases and at J to 1 base, leaving 5 bases not matched to a gene. CDR3 in amino acids: CASSLSGAFQETQYF. CDR3 DNA: TGCGCCAGCAGCTTAAGCGGGGCCTTCCAAGAGACCCAGTACTTC.

Ten or more counts support this clone. The V and J genes are TRBV24-1 and TRBJ2-2; D may be TRBD2 (7 bases). Germline values: CDR1 KGHDR, CDR2 SFDVKD. V was cut by 4 bases and J by 5 bases, with 16 bases left in between. This CDR3 region has 16 residues. CDR3: CATSDTYREGTGELFF. For the CDR3, the DNA is TGTGCCACCAGTGACACGTACAGGGAGGGTACCGGGGAGCTGTTTTTT.

The gene calls are TRBV6-1 and TRBJ1-1, with no clear D. Trimming shortened V by 3 bases and J by 11 bases, and 10 bases separated the two germline ends. Germline assignment: CDR1 MNHNS and CDR2 SASEGT. CDR3 size: 11 residues. CDR3 in DNA: TGTGCCAGCAGTGAGGCGGCTTCCGCTTTCTTT. It codes for CASSEAASAFF.

This clone was seen more than once but under ten times. V and J are TRBV30 and TRBJ2-7, with a possible D match to TRBD1 (6 bases). The CDR3 is made up of 13 amino acids. CDR1 and CDR2 (germline): GTSNPN, SVGIG (reference sequence). V was clipped by 0 bases and J by 12 bases, with 18 bases between them. The CDR3 reads CAWSVGPSLGAYF. CDR3 sequence (DNA): TGTGCCTGGAGTGTAGGGCCCTCCCTGGGGGCGTACTTC.

V is TRBV9 and J is TRBJ2-4; D uncertain. Germline V gene sequence: CDR1 SGDLS, CDR2 YYNGEE. This CDR3 region has 15 residues. Trimming removed 0 bases from V and 5 bases from J, with 12 bases in between. The CDR3 DNA reads TGTGCCAGCAGCGTAGAACCAGGCCTCCAAAACATTCAGTACTTC. Protein product: CASSVEPGLQNIQYF.

V usage is TRBV11-2 and J usage is TRBJ2-2; 7 bases map to TRBD2. The V and J ends lost 5 bases and 3 bases, in that order; junction bases with no gene match: 6. The germline gives CDR1 SGHAT, CDR2 FQNNGV. The CDR3 spans 15 residues. The CDR3 here is CASSQRREYTGELFF. In DNA form, the CDR3 reads TGTGCCAGCAGCCAGAGGCGGGAGTACACCGGGGAGCTGTTTTTT.

The genes are TRBV11-2 and TRBJ1-5; 8 bases are shared with TRBD1. Germline CDR1 SGHAT, CDR2 FQNNGV. With 1 base clipped from V and 6 bases from J, the junction kept 11 bases outside the gene matches. This CDR3 region has 17 residues. The chain's CDR3 is CASSLVQARGHTQPQHF. The CDR3 coding sequence is TGTGCCAGCAGCTTAGTTCAGGCCAGGGGGCATACTCAGCCCCAGCATTTT.

CDR3 DNA: TGTGCCAGGGCGTGGACAGGGGAATTTTCACCCCTCCACTTT. The encoded protein is CARAWTGEFSPLHF. The chain has TRBV28 and TRBJ1-6; 9 positions agree with TRBD1. The CDR3 has 14 residues. The V gene end was trimmed by 9 bases and the J gene end by 9 bases; junction bases not matched to a gene: 9. Per germline, CDR1 MDHEN and CDR2 SYDVKM.

This sequence joins TRBV18 and TRBJ2-1; weak D call: TRBD1 (6 bases). The CDR3 runs 14 residues. The germline V gene has CDR1 KGHSH and CDR2 LQKENI. V was clipped by 3 bases and J by 8 bases, with 14 bases between them. CDR3 region: CASSPRTGGDEQFF. The CDR3, as DNA: TGTGCCAGCTCACCCCGGACTGGGGGCGATGAGCAGTTCTTC.

The rearrangement joins TRBV7-8 to TRBJ2-2; 9 bases map to TRBD1. CDR3 length: 15 residues. Germline V gives CDR1 SGHVS, CDR2 FQNEAQ. The J segment lost 5 bases and the V segment lost 5 bases, leaving 6 bases of the junction unmatched. CDR3 bases: TGTGCCAGCAGCGCCCGGGACAGGGTAACCGGGGAGCTGTTTTTT. This sequence encodes CASSARDRVTGELFF.

Comment on this clone: The junction does not match germline at one end; this may be a read error. V is TRBV7-7 and J is TRBJ2-5, with TRBD2 matching 13 bases. From germline, CDR1 is SSHAT and CDR2 FNYEAQ (reference sequence). The CDR3 runs to 17 residues. CDR3 loop: CASSPGLAGSAEETQYF. The CDR3 DNA reads TGTGCTAGCAGCCCGGGACTAGCGGGAAGCGCGGAGGAGACCCAGTACTTC.

As concerns this clone: The conserved phenylalanine or tryptophan normally closing the CDR3 is absent here, so this likely arose from a read error. The chain couples TRBV4-3 to TRBJ1-2; D ambiguous. Germline V gene data show CDR1 as LGHNA and CDR2 as YSLEER. The CDR3 covers 13 residues. V was cut by 4 bases and J by 3 bases, with 9 bases left in between. The CDR3 spells CASSLVVDYGYTL. The CDR3 nucleotides are TGCGCCAGCAGCCTGGTTGTTGACTATGGCTACACCCTC.

The chain recombines TRBV5-8 with TRBJ1-1, with 8 bases matching TRBD1. V lost 0 bases and J lost 1; bases outside the gene matches: 5. Germline CDR1 and CDR2: SGHTS and YDEGEE. This CDR3 is built from 16 residues. CDR3 DNA sequence: TGTGCCAGCAGCTTGGGATGGGACAGGAGGAACACTGAAGCTTTCTTT. Translated, it gives CASSLGWDRRNTEAFF.

The chain couples TRBV29-1 to TRBJ2-3, with TRBD1 matching over 8 bases. J lost 4 bases, V lost 4 bases, and 1 base had no gene match. The CDR3 spans 12 residues. The germline CDR1 and CDR2 sequences are SQVTM and ANQGSEA. The CDR3 nucleotides are TGCAGCGTTGGGACAGGGCCAGATACGCAGTATTTT. It codes for CSVGTGPDTQYF.